The 26 T cell receptor beta chains below all came from one sample that was sequenced in a study of T cell responses to AZD1222 COVID-19 vaccine. This table comes from immunoSEQ multiplex PCR, and its TCRdb copy is limited to in-frame clones, with some not included. The sample gives some 130,000 clones, about 90% of which show up once; 7% to 8.5% is in the top ten. The specimen comprised peripheral blood, sampled on day 0 of AZD1222 vaccination. These receptors originate from an adult in good health.

The chain recombines TRBV14 with TRBJ1-3, with TRBD1 as a possible D gene (5 bases). Germline V gives CDR1 SGHDN, CDR2 FVKESK. The CDR3 has 15 amino acids. The V gene lost 6 bases and the J gene lost 2 bases, with 14 bases spanning the gap. The DNA of the CDR3 is TGTGCCAGCAGAAAAATTTCAGGGACTGGAAACACCATATATTTT. Its protein is CASRKISGTGNTIYF.

By share of the sample, this clone is medium-sized. This chain uses TRBV28 with TRBJ2-7; 10 bases map to TRBD1. This CDR3 is 15 amino acids long. Looked up from germline, CDR1 is MDHEN and CDR2 is SYDVKM. Trimming cost V 7 bases and J 6 bases; bases outside gene matches: 12. The CDR3 bases are TGTGCCAGCACTTCGCTGACAGGGGGCGCGTCCGAGCAGTACTTC. This encodes CASTSLTGGASEQYF.

This rearrangement joins TRBV27 to TRBJ1-6; D unclear. The CDR3 has 14 amino acids. V lost 4 bases, J lost 6 bases, and 10 bases lay in between. Germline values: CDR1 MNHEY, CDR2 SMNVEV (reference sequence). The chain's CDR3 is CASSWVALNSPLHF. DNA of the CDR3: TGTGCCAGCAGTTGGGTCGCCCTTAATTCACCCCTCCACTTT.

CDR3 DNA: TGTGCCAGCAGGGACTTGACAGCCACAGATACGCAGTATTTT. It is translated as CASRDLTATDTQYF. The chain recombines TRBV2 with TRBJ2-3; D is possibly TRBD1 or TRBD2 (5 bases each). The V and J ends lost 6 bases and 2 bases respectively, with 12 bases between them. The CDR3 runs to 14 residues. Germline loops: CDR1 SNHLY, CDR2 FYNNEI.

The chain has TRBV7-3 and TRBJ2-2; no firm D call. Germline values: CDR1 SGHTA, CDR2 FQGTGA. CDR3 length equals 14 residues. V was shortened by 5 bases and J by 6 bases, with 13 bases between the two germline ends. The CDR3 loop reads CASSPGSSPGELFF. CDR3 nucleotides: TGTGCCAGCAGCCCCGGGTCCAGCCCCGGGGAGCTGTTTTTT.

The V gene is TRBV3-1 (or the pseudogene TRBV3-2), the J gene TRBJ1-4, with D perhaps TRBD1 (5 bases). The CDR3 length is 13 residues. Trimming left V 7 bases short and J 4 bases short, with 10 bases between. CDR1 LGHDT and CDR2 YNNKEL come from the germline V gene (reference sequence). The CDR3 spells CASNGGGNEKLFF. The CDR3 DNA follows: TGTGCCAGCAACGGGGGAGGTAATGAAAAACTGTTTTTT.

The chain uses TRBV28 and TRBJ1-2, with D possibly TRBD1 on 6 matching bases. The V gene's germline CDR1 is MDHEN and CDR2 SYDVKM. The CDR3 sequence is 15 residues long. V was pared by 7 bases and J by 8 bases, with 23 bases between. CDR3: CASTQGGGVGQGYTF. The CDR3 DNA reads as TGTGCCAGCACCCAAGGAGGGGGAGTTGGACAAGGCTACACCTTC.

This clone appeared once. The V and J genes are TRBV13 and TRBJ2-1; 7 bases map to TRBD2. Germline V gene data show CDR1 as PRHDT and CDR2 as FYEKMQ (reference sequence). The junction had 6 bases not matched to a gene; V was cut back by 6 bases and J by 1 base. This CDR3 region has 15 residues. The CDR3: CASSPRRGSYNEQFF. CDR3 nucleotide sequence: TGTGCCAGCAGTCCCCGGCGGGGGTCCTACAATGAGCAGTTCTTC.

CDR3 coding DNA: TGTGCCACTAGACAGGCATATAGCAATCAGCCCCAGCATTTT. Encoded protein: CATRQAYSNQPQHF. The V gene is TRBV19, the J gene TRBJ1-5; possible D gene TRBD1, 6 bases. The CDR3 loop spans 14 amino acids. V shed 10 bases and J shed 0 bases, with 13 bases lying between them. Germline V gene sequence: CDR1 LNHDA, CDR2 SQIVND (reference sequence).

The chain carries TRBV5-1 and TRBJ1-1, with D possibly being TRBD1 (6 bases). V was shortened by 1 base and J by 1 base, with 23 bases between the two germline ends. Germline V gene data show CDR1 as SGHRS and CDR2 as YFSETQ. CDR3 length: 19 amino acids. CDR3 protein: CASSLTDRGFLGANTEAFF. The CDR3 DNA reads as TGCGCCAGCAGCTTGACGGATAGGGGGTTTCTGGGCGCGAACACTGAAGCTTTCTTT.

The CDR3 reads CASRWDLRVGNTIYF. The CDR3 nucleotides read TGTGCCAGCAGGTGGGACCTCCGGGTAGGAAACACCATATATTTT. The chain has TRBV2 and TRBJ1-3; a weak D match, TRBD1 (5 bases). Germline V lookup: CDR1 SNHLY, CDR2 FYNNEI. CDR3 length: 15 residues. V was shortened by 6 bases and J by 4 bases, with 16 bases between the two germline ends. The full variable domain, with the rest looked up from reference TRBV2 and TRBJ1-3, is EPEVTQTPSHQVTQMGQEVILRCVPISNHLYFYWYRQILGQKVEFLVSFYNNEISEKSEIFDDQFSVERPDGSNFTLKIRSTKLEDSAMYFCASRWDLRVGNTIYFGEGSWLTVV.

The rearrangement links TRBV6-5 to TRBJ1-2; D might be TRBD1 (6 bases). Per germline, CDR1 MNHEY and CDR2 SVGAGI. The CDR3 is made up of 14 amino acids. Trimming shortened V by 4 bases and J by 8 bases, and 17 bases separated the two germline ends. CDR3: CASSLFSGTPGYTF. As DNA, the CDR3 is TGTGCCAGCAGTTTATTTTCCGGGACACCAGGCTACACCTTC.

The chain combines TRBV5-1 with TRBJ1-2; TRBD1 is a possible D gene (5 bases). CDR3 size: 14 residues. Germline CDR1 is SGHRS and CDR2 is YFSETQ. Trimming took off 4 bases at V and 4 bases at J, with 14 bases between the two ends. The DNA for the CDR3 is TGCGCCAGCAGCGGCTCTACAGGTTCCTATGGCTACACCTTC. It specifies CASSGSTGSYGYTF.

This chain joins TRBV5-1 and TRBJ1-2; 7 nucleotides line up with TRBD1. CDR3 length: 19 residues. Germline loops: CDR1 SGHRS, CDR2 YFSETQ. V shed 0 bases, J shed 6 bases, and the junction held 20 bases outside the gene matches. The CDR3 here is CASSLGATGALGASDGYTF. As DNA, the CDR3 is TGCGCCAGCAGCTTGGGGGCTACAGGGGCACTGGGGGCGTCCGATGGCTACACCTTC.

The CDR3 nucleotides are TGTGCCAGCAGCCAGGGACCCGTGGGGAATGGCTACACCTTC. Translation: CASSQGPVGNGYTF. This sequence joins TRBV7-3 and TRBJ1-2, with TRBD1 as a possible D gene (5 bases). This CDR3 is built from 14 residues. V lost 5 bases, J lost 6 bases, and 16 bases lay in between. Germline assignment: CDR1 SGHTA and CDR2 FQGTGA.

The CDR3 region is CAWRHSSGLAAYNEQFF. The DNA of the CDR3 is TGTGCCTGGAGACACAGTTCGGGACTAGCGGCCTACAATGAGCAGTTCTTC. The chain joins TRBV30 to TRBJ2-1; 11 nucleotides agree with TRBD2. Germline V gives CDR1 GTSNPN, CDR2 SVGIG (reference sequence). There are 17 residues in the CDR3. Unmatched junction bases numbered 9, after V lost 3 bases and J lost 2 bases.

This chain links TRBV7-8 with TRBJ2-2; tentative D call: TRBD2 (6 bases). This CDR3 contains 14 residues. The V end was cut by 1 base, the J end by 9 bases, with 12 bases between. CDR1 and CDR2 from the germline V gene are SGHVS and FQNEAQ. The CDR3 bases are TGTGCCAGCAGCTTAGTTGCGGGGCCTCGGGAGCTGTTTTTT. This codes for CASSLVAGPRELFF.

The J gene is TRBJ2-5, the V gene TRBV3-1 (or the pseudogene TRBV3-2); D gene uncertain. V lost 4 bases, J lost 5 bases, and 11 bases lay in between. The CDR3 is 13 residues long. CDR1 and CDR2 from the germline V gene are LGHDT and YNNKEL (reference sequence). The CDR3 DNA follows: TGTGCCAGCAGCCCCCCTGGTTCCGAGACCCAGTACTTC. This codes for CASSPPGSETQYF.

V and J are TRBV2 and TRBJ1-4, with TRBD1 identical over 8 bases. The J segment lost 8 bases and the V segment lost 6 bases, leaving 11 bases of the junction unmatched. The CDR3 covers 15 residues. From germline, CDR1 is SNHLY and CDR2 FYNNEI. In nucleotides, the CDR3 is TGTGCCAGCAGAGATTGGCGGGCAGGGGGCGAAAAACTGTTTTTT. Its protein is CASRDWRAGGEKLFF. The full variable domain, in which reference TRBV2 and TRBJ1-4 provide the parts outside the CDR3, is EPEVTQTPSHQVTQMGQEVILRCVPISNHLYFYWYRQILGQKVEFLVSFYNNEISEKSEIFDDQFSVERPDGSNFTLKIRSTKLEDSAMYFCASRDWRAGGEKLFFGSGTQLSVL.

V gene TRBV18 combines with J gene TRBJ2-7, with TRBD1 as a possible D gene (6 bases). CDR1 and CDR2 (germline): KGHSH, LQKENI. This CDR3 comprises 13 residues. V lost 0 bases and J lost 3, with 6 bases in between. CDR3 region: CASSPPGGYEQYF. The CDR3 DNA is TGTGCCAGCTCACCACCAGGGGGCTACGAGCAGTACTTC.

This rearrangement joins TRBV4-1 to TRBJ1-1; 10 nucleotides match TRBD1. CDR1 is MGHRA and CDR2 is YSYEKL in the germline V gene. The CDR3 runs 15 residues. V trimming: 2 bases; J trimming: 12 bases; junction bases outside the gene matches: 12. Written as DNA, the CDR3 is TGCGCCAGCAGCCAAACGGATGGACAGGGGGTAAAGACTTTCTTT. Protein: CASSQTDGQGVKTFF.

The CDR3 is CASSQESRSTYGYTF. DNA of the CDR3: TGTGCCAGCAGCCAAGAATCCAGATCAACCTATGGCTACACCTTC. The chain couples TRBV3-1 (or the pseudogene TRBV3-2) to TRBJ1-2; D gene unclear. The CDR3 covers 15 residues. CDR1 and CDR2 from the germline V gene are LGHDT and YNNKEL (reference sequence). Trimming took off 0 bases at V and 4 bases at J, with 12 bases between the two ends.

The chain has TRBV5-1 and TRBJ2-7; D is unclear. The length of the CDR3 is 17 residues. Germline V gives CDR1 SGHRS, CDR2 YFSETQ. Trimming removed 1 base from V and 0 bases from J, with 17 bases in between. CDR3 sequence: CASSLISGGGSSYEQYF. Written as DNA, the CDR3 is TGCGCCAGCAGCTTGATCAGTGGTGGTGGATCCTCCTACGAGCAGTACTTC.

The chain carries TRBV7-8 and TRBJ2-1, with D possibly matching TRBD2 (6 bases). Germline CDR1 is SGHVS and CDR2 is FQNEAQ. Between the trimmed V and J ends, which lost 1 base and 4 bases, there was a span of 8 bases. CDR3 size: 14 residues. CDR3 nucleotides: TGTGCCAGCAGCTTAGAGCGGGTTTACAATGAGCAGTTCTTC. This encodes CASSLERVYNEQFF. The variable domain in full, with the rest retrieved from reference TRBV7-8 and TRBJ2-1, is GAGVSQSPRYKVAKRGQDVALRCDPISGHVSLFWYQQALGQGPEFLTYFQNEAQLDKSGLPSDRFFAERPEGSVSTLKIQRTQQEDSAVYLCASSLERVYNEQFFGPGTRLTVL.

The rearrangement uses TRBV19 and TRBJ2-1, with TRBD2 identical over 7 bases. Germline lookup yields CDR1 LNHDA and CDR2 SQIVND (reference sequence). V was clipped by 6 bases and J by 4 bases; unmatched bases: 9. The CDR3 covers 15 residues. The CDR3 protein is CASRPLTGGYNEQFF. The CDR3 DNA is TGTGCCAGTAGACCCCTGACGGGGGGTTACAATGAGCAGTTCTTC.

The V and J genes are TRBV11-2 and TRBJ2-1; D is uncertain. Trimming left V 1 base short and J 6 bases short, with 13 bases between. CDR1 and CDR2 (germline): SGHAT, FQNNGV. The CDR3 loop spans 15 amino acids. CDR3: CASSLAVLEPNEQFF. The CDR3 coding sequence is TGTGCCAGCAGCTTAGCAGTCCTCGAGCCCAATGAGCAGTTCTTC.